The entry below gives a single TCR beta chain sequence along with its context. Some clones are missing from TCRdb's copy, which holds only in-frame ones; the method was immunoSEQ multiplex PCR. The sample lists some 41,000 clones; around 87% were seen once. The entry originates in a study of control samples from healthy donors and cancer patients. V shed 2 bases, J shed 1 base, and the junction held 9 bases outside the gene matches. CDR3 length: 17 amino acids. Germline CDR1 and CDR2: SGHTA and FQGNSA. The sequencing input was PBMCs. The chain joins TRBV7-2 to TRBJ2-7, with 9 bases identical to TRBD2. This TCR derives from an older woman with lung cancer. CDR3 in amino acids: CASSLRGAGGISYEQYF. For the CDR3, the DNA is TGTGCCAGCAGCTTAAGGGGCGCGGGAGGGATATCCTACGAGCAGTACTTC.